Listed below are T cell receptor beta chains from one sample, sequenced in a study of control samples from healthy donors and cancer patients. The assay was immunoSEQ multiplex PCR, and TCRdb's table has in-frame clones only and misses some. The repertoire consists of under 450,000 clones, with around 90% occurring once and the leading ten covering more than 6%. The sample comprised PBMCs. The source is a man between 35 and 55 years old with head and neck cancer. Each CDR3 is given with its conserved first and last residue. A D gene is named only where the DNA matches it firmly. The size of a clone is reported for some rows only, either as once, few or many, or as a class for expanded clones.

cdr3_aa: CASLPTSLPSEQFF; cdr3_nt: TGTGCCAGCCTCCCTACTAGCTTACCCAGTGAGCAGTTCTTC; v_call: TRBV28; clone_size: NA; j_call: TRBJ2-1; cdr3_length: 14; d_call: NA
cdr3_aa: CASSEFGYYEQYF; cdr3_nt: TGCGCCAGCAGTGAGTTTGGGTACTACGAGCAGTACTTC; v_call: TRBV10-1; clone_size: NA; j_call: TRBJ2-7; cdr3_length: 13; d_call: NA
cdr3_aa: CASSPGTGIMNTEAFF; cdr3_nt: TGTGCCAGCAGCCCCGGGACAGGGATTATGAACACTGAAGCTTTCTTT; v_call: TRBV3-1/TRBV3-2; clone_size: NA; j_call: TRBJ1-1; cdr3_length: 16; d_call: TRBD1
cdr3_aa: CASSLVGTGLTYEQYF; cdr3_nt: TGCGCCAGCAGCTTGGTCGGGACAGGACTTACCTACGAGCAGTACTTC; v_call: TRBV5-1; clone_size: NA; j_call: TRBJ2-7; cdr3_length: 16; d_call: TRBD1
cdr3_aa: CASSPPGGRNNEQFF; cdr3_nt: TGTGCCAGCAGCCCTCCAGGTGGCAGAAACAATGAGCAGTTCTTC; v_call: TRBV9; clone_size: few; j_call: TRBJ2-1; cdr3_length: 15; d_call: NA
cdr3_aa: CAISASGLSYEQYF; cdr3_nt: TGTGCCATCAGTGCTAGCGGGCTTTCCTACGAGCAGTACTTC; v_call: TRBV10-3; clone_size: few; j_call: TRBJ2-7; cdr3_length: 14; d_call: TRBD2
cdr3_aa: CASLGTHNEQFF; cdr3_nt: TGTGCCAGCCTAGGGACTCACAATGAGCAGTTCTTC; v_call: TRBV19; clone_size: NA; j_call: TRBJ2-1; cdr3_length: 12; d_call: NA
cdr3_aa: CSVDRAGGDEQFF; cdr3_nt: TGCAGCGTTGATCGAGCGGGAGGTGATGAGCAGTTCTTC; v_call: TRBV29-1; clone_size: NA; j_call: TRBJ2-1; cdr3_length: 13; d_call: TRBD2
cdr3_aa: CASSFGGPNNQPQHF; cdr3_nt: TGTGCCAGCAGCTTCGGGGGACCGAACAATCAGCCCCAGCATTTT; v_call: TRBV7-2; clone_size: NA; j_call: TRBJ1-5; cdr3_length: 15; d_call: NA
cdr3_aa: CASSLGWDEQFF; cdr3_nt: TGCGCCAGCAGCTTGGGGTGGGATGAGCAGTTCTTC; v_call: TRBV5-1; clone_size: few; j_call: TRBJ2-1; cdr3_length: 12; d_call: NA
cdr3_aa: CASSLGQGAVNEQFF; cdr3_nt: TGTGCCAGCAGTTTGGGACAGGGGGCGGTCAATGAGCAGTTCTTC; v_call: TRBV27; clone_size: NA; j_call: TRBJ2-1; cdr3_length: 15; d_call: TRBD1
cdr3_aa: CATSKGYGEKLFF; cdr3_nt: TGTGCCACCAGTAAGGGGTACGGTGAAAAACTGTTTTTT; v_call: TRBV24-1; clone_size: NA; j_call: TRBJ1-4; cdr3_length: 13; d_call: NA
cdr3_aa: CASMFSGANVLTF; cdr3_nt: TGTGCCAGCATGTTCTCTGGGGCCAACGTCCTGACTTTC; v_call: TRBV28; clone_size: NA; j_call: TRBJ2-6; cdr3_length: 13; d_call: NA
cdr3_aa: CASASTVNSYNEQFF; cdr3_nt: TGTGCCAGCGCCTCCACAGTCAACTCCTACAATGAGCAGTTCTTC; v_call: TRBV7-3; clone_size: NA; j_call: TRBJ2-1; cdr3_length: 15; d_call: NA
cdr3_aa: CASSLVGFNEQFF; cdr3_nt: TGTGCCAGCAGCTTAGTGGGGTTCAATGAGCAGTTCTTC; v_call: TRBV7-9; clone_size: NA; j_call: TRBJ2-1; cdr3_length: 13; d_call: NA
cdr3_aa: CASSSPKGGWEAPLETQYF; cdr3_nt: TGTGCCAGCAGCTCCCCGAAAGGGGGGTGGGAGGCACCTTTGGAGACCCAGTACTTC; v_call: TRBV7-9; clone_size: NA; j_call: TRBJ2-5; cdr3_length: 19; d_call: NA
cdr3_aa: CAWSVQFKREKLFF; cdr3_nt: TGTGCCTGGAGTGTGCAATTTAAGCGGGAAAAACTGTTTTTT; v_call: TRBV30; clone_size: NA; j_call: TRBJ1-4; cdr3_length: 14; d_call: NA
cdr3_aa: CASSLTGNSNQPQHF; cdr3_nt: TGTGCCAGTAGTCTGACAGGAAATAGCAATCAGCCCCAGCATTTT; v_call: TRBV27; clone_size: once; j_call: TRBJ1-5; cdr3_length: 15; d_call: NA
cdr3_aa: CASSSPQEGWYGYTF; cdr3_nt: TGCGCCAGCAGCTCCCCGCAGGAGGGCTGGTATGGCTACACCTTC; v_call: TRBV5-1; clone_size: NA; j_call: TRBJ1-2; cdr3_length: 15; d_call: NA
cdr3_aa: CASSPNRNQPQHF; cdr3_nt: TGTGCCAGCAGCCCCAACCGCAATCAGCCCCAGCATTTT; v_call: TRBV7-9; clone_size: NA; j_call: TRBJ1-5; cdr3_length: 13; d_call: NA
cdr3_aa: CASSHETQYF; cdr3_nt: TGTGCCAGCAGCCACGAGACCCAGTACTTC; v_call: TRBV7-8; clone_size: once; j_call: TRBJ2-5; cdr3_length: 10; d_call: NA
cdr3_aa: CASSLGQVHYEQYF; cdr3_nt: TGTGCCAGCAGTCTCGGACAGGTGCACTACGAGCAGTACTTC; v_call: TRBV6-2/TRBV6-3; clone_size: NA; j_call: TRBJ2-7; cdr3_length: 14; d_call: TRBD1
cdr3_aa: CASSPPRTAYNEQFF; cdr3_nt: TGTGCCAGTAGCCCGCCGCGGACAGCCTACAATGAGCAGTTCTTC; v_call: TRBV19; clone_size: NA; j_call: TRBJ2-1; cdr3_length: 15; d_call: NA
cdr3_aa: CASSRQGDTGNTIYF; cdr3_nt: TGCGCCAGCAGCCGCCAGGGGGACACTGGAAACACCATATATTTT; v_call: TRBV4-1; clone_size: NA; j_call: TRBJ1-3; cdr3_length: 15; d_call: TRBD1
cdr3_aa: CASSLADSFWGTDTQYF; cdr3_nt: TGTGCCAGCAGCTTAGCGGACTCCTTTTGGGGCACAGATACGCAGTATTTT; v_call: TRBV7-2; clone_size: NA; j_call: TRBJ2-3; cdr3_length: 17; d_call: NA
cdr3_aa: CASSPPGSGYQETQYF; cdr3_nt: TGTGCCAGCAGCCCCCCGGGTAGCGGTTACCAAGAGACCCAGTACTTC; v_call: TRBV9; clone_size: NA; j_call: TRBJ2-5; cdr3_length: 16; d_call: NA
cdr3_aa: CASSFWTGDEKLFF; cdr3_nt: TGTGCCAGCAGCTTTTGGACAGGGGATGAAAAACTGTTTTTT; v_call: TRBV7-6; clone_size: NA; j_call: TRBJ1-4; cdr3_length: 14; d_call: TRBD1
cdr3_aa: CASSSGGGLEAFF; cdr3_nt: TGTGCCAGCAGCTCCGGGGGGGGACTTGAAGCTTTCTTT; v_call: TRBV11-2; clone_size: NA; j_call: TRBJ1-1; cdr3_length: 13; d_call: NA
cdr3_aa: CSASRQISGTDTQYF; cdr3_nt: TGCAGTGCTAGTCGACAGATTTCCGGCACAGATACGCAGTATTTT; v_call: TRBV20-1; clone_size: NA; j_call: TRBJ2-3; cdr3_length: 15; d_call: NA
cdr3_aa: CASSQGPDEQYF; cdr3_nt: TGTGCCAGCAGTCAGGGACCGGACGAGCAGTACTTC; v_call: TRBV12-3/TRBV12-4; clone_size: NA; j_call: TRBJ2-7; cdr3_length: 12; d_call: NA
cdr3_aa: CASSISVFSPLHF; cdr3_nt: TGTGCCAGCAGCATAAGCGTGTTTTCACCCCTCCACTTT; v_call: TRBV7-8; clone_size: NA; j_call: TRBJ1-6; cdr3_length: 13; d_call: NA
cdr3_aa: CASSSYTIGSYEQYF; cdr3_nt: TGTGCCAGCAGCTCATACACCATCGGGTCCTACGAGCAGTACTTC; v_call: TRBV27; clone_size: NA; j_call: TRBJ2-7; cdr3_length: 15; d_call: NA